In its sample, the clone carrying this T cell receptor (beta chain) ranks as medium-sized. Its specificity is not known. This CDR3 is 17 amino acids long. Per the germline V gene, CDR1 is GTSNPN and CDR2 is SVGIG (reference sequence). Losses at the gene ends were 3 bases for V and 5 bases for J; bases not matched to a gene: 13. These data come from a study of long-term antiretroviral therapy in people with HIV. Study conclusions and caveats: Controls had broader CDR3 length ranges than HIV repertoires did. Blood dating 2004 to 2017 may reflect older ART regimens. Researchers lacked any data on ART adherence, viral resistance or therapy changes.

It was version v3.0 of the immunoSEQ assay that was run at survey level. Here immunoSEQ multiplex PCR was the method, and the copy in TCRdb shows in-frame clones only, minus some. This sample has 30,000 to 40,000 clones, with 65% to 90% found just once. The chain links TRBV30 to TRBJ2-1, with 10 positions matching TRBD2. The clonotype comes from a man between 18 and 29 years old with HIV. Sample: unsorted PBMCs, taken 1.5 years after starting antiretroviral therapy. The CDR3 DNA follows: TGTGCCTGGAGCTCGCACTGGACTAGCGGATACAACAATGAGCAGTTCTTC. Residues: CAWSSHWTSGYNNEQFF.